This T cell receptor (beta chain) was identified during a study of blood T cell repertoires in COVID-19. Study background: Some COVID-19 samples were acute and others convalescent; all came from the United States, Italy and Spain. In each case, the material was cDNA or gDNA derived from T cells, B-cell-depleted T cells, or PBMCs.

The germline V and J ends were trimmed by 4 bases and 3 bases, with 15 bases remaining between them. In germline, CDR1 is KGHDR, CDR2 SFDVKD. CDR3 length equals 15 residues. Per the authors' pipeline: Amplifying reference gene primers gave estimates of nucleated cell counts. Measured with immunoSEQ multiplex PCR; TCRdb has only the in-frame clones, and not every one. V, J and clone size derive from that table, while D and trimming were established from the DNA sequence. The data hold about 59,000 clones, with over 75% observed a single time. The V gene is TRBV24-1, the J gene TRBJ2-7, with D perhaps TRBD2 (6 bases). The sample comprised peripheral blood. This TCR came from a man at least 80 years old with acute or convalescent COVID-19. CDR3 DNA: TGTGCCACCAGTGAATACAAGCGGGTGGGCTACGAGCAGTACTTC. It codes for CATSEYKRVGYEQYF.